This is a list of T cell receptor beta chains from one sample in a study of OX40 agonist ivuxolimab in advanced cancers. Only in-frame clones appear in the TCRdb table, and some are missing; sequencing was by immunoSEQ multiplex PCR. The data contain more than 55,000 clones, around 86% of them singletons. The sample here was CD4+ or CD8+ T cells sorted from blood, taken in a trial of the OX40 agonist ivuxolimab. The receptors stem from an adult with an advanced solid tumor such as melanoma, head and neck, liver or kidney cancer. CDR3s include the opening cysteine and the closing phenylalanine or tryptophan. The D gene is left open where the match is weak. Not every row has a clone size; where given, it reads once, few, many or a size class.

D: -
J: TRBJ1-4
size: -
length: 12
V: TRBV6-6
DNA: TGTGCCAGCAGTTACATATGGACTGACCGGTTTTTT
CDR3: CASSYIWTDRFF

D: TRBD1
J: TRBJ1-5
size: -
length: 15
V: TRBV28
DNA: TGTGCCAGCAGTATCACTGACAGGGAGGATCAGCCCCAGCATTTT
CDR3: CASSITDREDQPQHF

D: -
J: TRBJ2-2
size: -
length: 13
V: TRBV2
DNA: TGTGCCAGCAGGAGTCAGTCAGCCGGGGAGCTGTTTTTT
CDR3: CASRSQSAGELFF

D: -
J: TRBJ1-2
size: -
length: 14
V: TRBV5-1
DNA: TGCGCCAGCAGCTTGAGACAGGCGAACTATGGCTACACCTTC
CDR3: CASSLRQANYGYTF

D: -
J: TRBJ2-7
size: once
length: 15
V: TRBV19
DNA: TGTGCCAGTGGTATAGGGTTAGGAGAACCCTACGAGCAGTACTTC
CDR3: CASGIGLGEPYEQYF

D: TRBD2
J: TRBJ2-3
size: -
length: 18
V: TRBV7-2
DNA: TGTGCCAGCAGCTCAATTCGGACTAGCGGGGGTCGCACAGATACGCAGTATTTT
CDR3: CASSSIRTSGGRTDTQYF

D: -
J: TRBJ1-5
size: -
length: 13
V: TRBV2
DNA: TGTGCCAGCAGGGGGGACACCAATCAGCCCCAGCATTTT
CDR3: CASRGDTNQPQHF

D: TRBD1
J: TRBJ2-7
size: -
length: 15
V: TRBV2
DNA: TGTGCCAGCAGACTTACGGGACAGGGACGCTACGAGCAGTACTTC
CDR3: CASRLTGQGRYEQYF

D: -
J: TRBJ2-3
size: -
length: 16
V: TRBV5-1
DNA: TGCGCCAGCAGCTCGACAGGCGAAGCGGGCACAGATACGCAGTATTTT
CDR3: CASSSTGEAGTDTQYF

D: TRBD1
J: TRBJ1-1
size: -
length: 14
V: TRBV5-1
DNA: TGCGCCAGCAGCGTACTACAGGGGTCGACTGAAGCTTTCTTT
CDR3: CASSVLQGSTEAFF

D: TRBD2
J: TRBJ2-1
size: -
length: 15
V: TRBV14
DNA: TGTGCCAGCAGCCAAGGGACTAGCTATTACAATGAGCAGTTCTTC
CDR3: CASSQGTSYYNEQFF

D: -
J: TRBJ2-2
size: -
length: 15
V: TRBV5-4
DNA: TGTGCCAGCAGCTTACTACCCACGGACACCGGGGAGCTGTTTTTT
CDR3: CASSLLPTDTGELFF

D: -
J: TRBJ1-2
size: -
length: 13
V: TRBV6-1
DNA: TGTGCCAGCATGCCGGACAGTCGGTATGGCTACACCTTC
CDR3: CASMPDSRYGYTF

D: -
J: TRBJ1-4
size: -
length: 13
V: TRBV19
DNA: TGTGCCAGTAGTATACAGGTGAATGAAAAACTGTTTTTT
CDR3: CASSIQVNEKLFF

D: TRBD1
J: TRBJ2-3
size: -
length: 16
V: TRBV28
DNA: TGTGCCAGCAGGAAAGGGGGCGCCGGGGGCACAGATACGCAGTATTTT
CDR3: CASRKGGAGGTDTQYF

D: -
J: TRBJ1-5
size: -
length: 15
V: TRBV15
DNA: TGTGCCACCAGAACGACAGCGGATAATAATCAGCCCCAGCATTTT
CDR3: CATRTTADNNQPQHF

D: -
J: TRBJ2-7
size: -
length: 13
V: TRBV2
DNA: TGTGCCAGCCAAGATAAAAGGATCTACGAGCAGTACTTC
CDR3: CASQDKRIYEQYF

D: -
J: TRBJ2-7
size: -
length: 12
V: TRBV18
DNA: TGTGCCAGCTCCTCTCAGACCTCCCCAGGGCACTTC
CDR3: CASSSQTSPGHF

D: -
J: TRBJ2-4
size: -
length: 14
V: TRBV6-6
DNA: TGTGCCAGCAGCGTGGCGGGCCAGTTAAACATTCAGTACTTC
CDR3: CASSVAGQLNIQYF

D: -
J: TRBJ2-1
size: -
length: 13
V: TRBV9
DNA: TGTGCCAGCAGCGTAGCCAGCAACAATGAGCAGTTCTTC
CDR3: CASSVASNNEQFF

D: -
J: TRBJ2-7
size: -
length: 14
V: TRBV11-2
DNA: TGTGCCAGCAGCTCTGGACAGATTATCTACGAGCAGTACTTC
CDR3: CASSSGQIIYEQYF

D: TRBD1
J: TRBJ1-5
size: -
length: 16
V: TRBV2
DNA: TGTGCCAGCGGAGAGCGACAGGGGGTTAGCAATCAGCCCCAGCATTTT
CDR3: CASGERQGVSNQPQHF

D: -
J: TRBJ2-1
size: -
length: 15
V: TRBV28
DNA: TGTGCCAGCCAGGGGGGGGGAGGTCTCTACAATGAGCAGTTCTTC
CDR3: CASQGGGGLYNEQFF

D: -
J: TRBJ1-2
size: few
length: 15
V: TRBV28
DNA: TGTGCCAGCAGTTTAGGCCCGAGTACGGGAGGTGGCTACACCTTC
CDR3: CASSLGPSTGGGYTF

D: -
J: TRBJ1-5
size: -
length: 14
V: TRBV12-5
DNA: TGTGCTAGTGGTTTGTCGGGGAGCAATCAGCCCCAGCATTTT
CDR3: CASGLSGSNQPQHF

D: -
J: TRBJ2-6
size: -
length: 15
V: TRBV6-5
DNA: TGTGCCAGCAGAACCGCGCTCTCTGGGGCCAACGTCCTGACTTTC
CDR3: CASRTALSGANVLTF

D: -
J: TRBJ2-3
size: few
length: 15
V: TRBV7-2
DNA: TGTGCCAGCAGCGCCCCCTGGGTAGGGTCAGATACGCAGTATTTT
CDR3: CASSAPWVGSDTQYF

D: -
J: TRBJ2-1
size: -
length: 12
V: TRBV7-9
DNA: TGTGCCAGCAGCTTAGGGACCCCGCTGAAGTTCTTC
CDR3: CASSLGTPLKFF

D: -
J: TRBJ2-7
size: once
length: 12
V: TRBV30
DNA: TGTGCCTGGAGTGTCGAGGGCTACGAGCAGTACTTC
CDR3: CAWSVEGYEQYF

D: -
J: TRBJ1-5
size: few
length: 11
V: TRBV19
DNA: TGTGCCACCCTTGACGGGAAGGTCCAGCATTTT
CDR3: CATLDGKVQHF

D: -
J: TRBJ2-2
size: -
length: 15
V: TRBV5-1
DNA: TGCGCCAGCAAAACGTCGACTAGTAACACCGGGGAGCTGTTTTTT
CDR3: CASKTSTSNTGELFF

D: -
J: TRBJ2-3
size: -
length: 15
V: TRBV11-2
DNA: TGTGCCAGCAGCTCATCTCGGGCGATCGCAGATACGCAGTATTTT
CDR3: CASSSSRAIADTQYF

D: -
J: TRBJ2-7
size: -
length: 13
V: TRBV5-5
DNA: TGTGCCAGCAGCTTGGGCGTCAGGTGGGAGCAGTACTTC
CDR3: CASSLGVRWEQYF

D: -
J: TRBJ2-1
size: -
length: 12
V: TRBV2
DNA: TGTGCCAGCCTAGGCCTTGCGAATGAGCAGTTCTTC
CDR3: CASLGLANEQFF

D: -
J: TRBJ2-7
size: -
length: 14
V: TRBV28
DNA: TGTGCCAGCAGTTTAAGCCAGGGGATCGGCGAGCAGTACTTC
CDR3: CASSLSQGIGEQYF

D: TRBD1
J: TRBJ2-7
size: -
length: 14
V: TRBV5-1
DNA: TGCGCCAGCAGCTCGGGACAGGGCTACTACGAGCAGTACTTC
CDR3: CASSSGQGYYEQYF

D: TRBD2
J: TRBJ2-6
size: -
length: 19
V: TRBV4-2
DNA: TGTGCCAGCAGCCCACGGCGGGCGGGAGCGGGTTCTGGGGCCAACGTCCTGACTTTC
CDR3: CASSPRRAGAGSGANVLTF

D: TRBD2
J: TRBJ2-7
size: -
length: 16
V: TRBV15
DNA: TGTGCCACCAGCAGAAAGTTGGCCAGCGGGGAGTACGAGCAGTACTTC
CDR3: CATSRKLASGEYEQYF

D: -
J: TRBJ1-4
size: -
length: 14
V: TRBV19
DNA: TGTGCCAGTAGCCCCTGGGAAAGGGGGAATTACCTGTTTTTT
CDR3: CASSPWERGNYLFF

D: -
J: TRBJ1-1
size: -
length: 11
V: TRBV20-1
DNA: TGCAGTGCTGGTACAGGTTCCCGAGCTTTCTTT
CDR3: CSAGTGSRAFF

D: -
J: TRBJ2-1
size: -
length: 17
V: TRBV7-9
DNA: TGTGCCAGCAGCTCCTCCGGCAGCCCCCTCTCCTACAATGAGCAGTTCTTC
CDR3: CASSSSGSPLSYNEQFF

D: TRBD1
J: TRBJ2-7
size: -
length: 13
V: TRBV30
DNA: TGTGCCTGGACCCTTGGGACAGGGGACGAGCAGTACTTC
CDR3: CAWTLGTGDEQYF

D: -
J: TRBJ1-4
size: -
length: 16
V: TRBV19
DNA: TGTGCCAGTAGGGAGACAGTGATCGCAACTAATGAAAAACTGTTTTTT
CDR3: CASRETVIATNEKLFF

D: TRBD2
J: TRBJ2-3
size: -
length: 14
V: TRBV28
DNA: TGTGCCAGCAGTTTAGGGGGGGGCACAGATACGCAGTATTTT
CDR3: CASSLGGGTDTQYF

D: TRBD2
J: TRBJ2-7
size: -
length: 14
V: TRBV7-9
DNA: TGTGCCAGCAGAGCGAGCGGGGAGGCCTACGAGCAGTACTTC
CDR3: CASRASGEAYEQYF

D: -
J: TRBJ2-7
size: -
length: 14
V: TRBV18
DNA: TGTGCCAGCTCACCAAGCAGGGGAGGGAGCGAGCAGTACTTC
CDR3: CASSPSRGGSEQYF

D: TRBD2
J: TRBJ2-7
size: -
length: 18
V: TRBV10-3
DNA: TGTGCCATCAGCTCCGGACTAGCGGGGGGCCTCCCAACCTACGAGCAGTACTTC
CDR3: CAISSGLAGGLPTYEQYF

D: -
J: TRBJ1-1
size: -
length: 16
V: TRBV11-2
DNA: TGTGCCAGCAGCTTAGGGGACCCTGAGTATCACACTGAAGCTTTCTTT
CDR3: CASSLGDPEYHTEAFF

D: TRBD1
J: TRBJ2-7
size: few
length: 15
V: TRBV4-1
DNA: TGCGCCAGCAGCATCGGACAGGGGGCTTCCTACGAGCAGTACTTC
CDR3: CASSIGQGASYEQYF

D: -
J: TRBJ1-5
size: -
length: 13
V: TRBV28
DNA: TGTGCCAGCAGCAGGGACAGCAATCAGCCCCAGCATTTT
CDR3: CASSRDSNQPQHF

D: -
J: TRBJ1-5
size: -
length: 15
V: TRBV27
DNA: TGTGCCAGCAGTTTCGTGGGGAGGGGTAATCAGCCCCAGCATTTT
CDR3: CASSFVGRGNQPQHF

D: -
J: TRBJ2-3
size: -
length: 17
V: TRBV28
DNA: TGTGCCAGCAGTAGGGGGGTAGCGGGTAAAAGGGTAGATACGCAGTATTTT
CDR3: CASSRGVAGKRVDTQYF